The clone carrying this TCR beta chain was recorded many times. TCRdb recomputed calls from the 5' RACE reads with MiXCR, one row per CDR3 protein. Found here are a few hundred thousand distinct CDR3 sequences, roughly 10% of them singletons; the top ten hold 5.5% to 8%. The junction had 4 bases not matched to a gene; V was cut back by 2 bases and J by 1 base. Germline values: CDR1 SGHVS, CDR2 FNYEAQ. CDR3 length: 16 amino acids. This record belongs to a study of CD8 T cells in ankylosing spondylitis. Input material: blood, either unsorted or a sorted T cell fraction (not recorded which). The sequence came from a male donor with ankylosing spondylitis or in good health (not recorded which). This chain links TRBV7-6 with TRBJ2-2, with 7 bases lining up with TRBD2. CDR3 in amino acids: CASSLRGGQNTGELFF. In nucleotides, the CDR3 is TGTGCCAGCAGCTTACGCGGGGGTCAGAACACCGGGGAGCTGTTTTTT.